Listed below are T cell receptor beta chains from one sample, sequenced in a study of blood T cell repertoires in COVID-19. Repertoires were generated with immunoSEQ multiplex PCR, while TCRdb's copy carries only in-frame clones and drops some. Among approximately 300,000 clones listed, 85% to 90% were seen once. Material: peripheral blood. All receptors come from a man aged 25-45 years with acute or convalescent COVID-19. CDR3s include the opening cysteine and the closing phenylalanine or tryptophan. The D gene is left open where the match is weak. Not every row has a clone size; where given, it reads once, few, many or a size class.

>-|-|15|TRBJ2-7|TRBV4-1
CASRYRDSALYEQYF
TGCGCCAGCAGATACCGGGACTCGGCCCTTTACGAGCAGTACTTC
>-|-|14|TRBJ1-1|TRBV10-3
CAISERAAGTEAFF
TGTGCCATCAGTGAACGGGCGGCGGGCACTGAAGCTTTCTTT
>once|-|12|TRBJ2-7|TRBV6-2/TRBV6-3
CASSPIGVEQYF
TGTGCCAGCAGCCCAATCGGGGTCGAGCAGTACTTC
>-|TRBD1|15|TRBJ2-7|TRBV2
CASNSRDRATYEQYF
TGTGCCAGCAACTCCCGGGACAGGGCGACCTACGAGCAGTACTTC
>-|TRBD1|14|TRBJ1-1|TRBV6-5
CASTGRTGSPEAFF
TGTGCCAGCACCGGTCGGACAGGGTCTCCTGAAGCTTTCTTT
>once|TRBD1|12|TRBJ1-2|TRBV18
CASSPGQEDYTF
TGTGCCAGCTCACCAGGACAGGAAGACTACACCTTC
>-|TRBD1|12|TRBJ2-7|TRBV10-3
CATNRGRDEQYF
TGTGCCACCAACAGGGGTAGGGACGAGCAGTACTTC
>-|TRBD1|14|TRBJ1-1|TRBV30
CAWSRQGLNTEAFF
TGTGCCTGGAGTCGACAGGGGCTGAACACTGAAGCTTTCTTT
>-|TRBD1|14|TRBJ2-2|TRBV5-1
CASSKGTGDGELFF
TGCGCCAGCAGCAAAGGCACAGGGGACGGGGAGCTGTTTTTT
>-|-|15|TRBJ2-3|TRBV28
CASSFDQGRTDTQYF
TGTGCCAGCAGTTTCGACCAGGGAAGAACAGATACGCAGTATTTT
>-|TRBD2|18|TRBJ2-4|TRBV28
CASSFPLAGGGAKNIQYF
TGTGCCAGCAGTTTCCCGCTAGCGGGAGGTGGAGCCAAAAACATTCAGTACTTC
>once|-|13|TRBJ2-2|TRBV6-4
CASSPPGTGELFF
TGTGCCAGCAGCCCACCGGGCACCGGGGAGCTGTTTTTT
>-|TRBD2|20|TRBJ2-3|TRBV16
CASSQTLRSSGSRSTDTQYF
TGTGCCAGCAGCCAGACGTTGAGGTCTAGCGGGAGTAGGAGCACAGATACGCAGTATTTT
>-|-|14|TRBJ2-3|TRBV4-1
CASSQDRGTDTQYF
TGCGCCAGCAGCCAAGATCGGGGCACAGATACGCAGTATTTT
>-|TRBD1|12|TRBJ2-7|TRBV12-3/TRBV12-4
CASSSQGYEQYF
TGTGCCAGCAGTTCACAGGGGTACGAGCAGTACTTC
>-|-|14|TRBJ1-1|TRBV2
CASSGPTPGTEAFF
TGTGCCAGCAGTGGACCCACTCCGGGCACTGAAGCTTTCTTT
>once|TRBD1|15|TRBJ1-3|TRBV28
CASSFPRGPGNTIYF
TGTGCCAGCAGTTTTCCCAGGGGGCCTGGAAACACCATATATTTT
>-|TRBD1|16|TRBJ1-5|TRBV19
CASNGQAVGGNQPQHF
TGTGCCAGTAACGGACAGGCTGTAGGTGGCAATCAGCCCCAGCATTTT
>-|TRBD1|19|TRBJ2-7|TRBV7-9
CASSSSSPGDSSYLYEQYF
TGTGCCAGCAGCTCATCCAGTCCCGGGGACAGCTCATACCTCTACGAGCAGTACTTC
>-|-|15|TRBJ1-1|TRBV30
CAWSTVNFMNTEAFF
TGTGCCTGGAGCACTGTAAACTTCATGAACACTGAAGCTTTCTTT
>-|-|14|TRBJ1-1|TRBV25-1
CASSAWGGNTEAFF
TGTGCCAGCAGCGCCTGGGGGGGGAACACTGAAGCTTTCTTT
>-|TRBD2|15|TRBJ2-3|TRBV5-1
CASSGPSGGGDTQYF
TGCGCCAGCAGCGGCCCTAGCGGGGGAGGGGATACGCAGTATTTT
>-|-|16|TRBJ2-1|TRBV15
CATSRGRGHPYNEQFF
TGTGCCACCAGCAGAGGCAGAGGGCACCCGTACAATGAGCAGTTCTTC
>-|-|14|TRBJ1-5|TRBV6-5
CASRDKKLNQPQHF
TGTGCCAGCAGGGACAAAAAACTGAATCAGCCCCAGCATTTT
>-|-|15|TRBJ1-2|TRBV5-6
CASSSRGLNDYGYTF
TGTGCCAGCAGCTCCCGAGGGTTAAATGACTATGGCTACACCTTC
>-|-|10|TRBJ2-4|TRBV10-1
CASRRGIQYF
TGCGCCAGCAGAAGGGGCATTCAGTACTTC
>-|-|14|TRBJ1-2|TRBV5-8
CASSSPPQDSRYTF
TGTGCCAGCAGCTCCCCCCCACAGGATAGCCGCTACACCTTC
>-|-|14|TRBJ1-2|TRBV5-1
CASSLDGGRNGYTF
TGCGCCAGCAGCTTGGACGGGGGGAGGAATGGCTACACCTTC
>-|TRBD1|15|TRBJ1-3|TRBV5-5
CASSLLTGAGNTIYF
TGTGCCAGCAGCTTGTTAACAGGGGCTGGAAACACCATATATTTT
>-|-|14|TRBJ2-7|TRBV11-2
CASSPEALRGEQYF
TGTGCCAGCAGCCCGGAGGCTCTCCGTGGCGAGCAGTACTTC
>-|TRBD1|13|TRBJ2-7|TRBV30
CAWSEDRGYEQYF
TGTGCCTGGAGTGAGGACAGGGGGTACGAGCAGTACTTC
>once|TRBD1|14|TRBJ1-2|TRBV28
CASSIPDRPYGYTF
TGTGCCAGCAGTATCCCGGACAGGCCTTATGGCTACACCTTC
>-|-|16|TRBJ1-1|TRBV5-6
CASFRGGRGLNTEAFF
TGTGCCTCCTTTCGAGGCGGGCGCGGGTTGAACACTGAAGCTTTCTTT
>-|-|15|TRBJ1-4|TRBV7-6
CASSLYAERNEKLFF
TGTGCCAGCAGCTTATACGCAGAGCGGAATGAAAAACTGTTTTTT
>-|-|16|TRBJ2-3|TRBV11-1
CASGSGDLPSTDTQYF
TGTGCCAGCGGATCGGGGGACCTACCTAGCACAGATACGCAGTATTTT
>-|TRBD2|18|TRBJ2-3|TRBV4-1
CASSHGLAGVVSTDTQYF
TGCGCCAGCAGCCACGGACTAGCGGGAGTCGTGAGCACAGATACGCAGTATTTT
>-|-|14|TRBJ1-2|TRBV11-2
CASSLVGQGRGYTF
TGTGCCAGCAGCTTAGTGGGGCAGGGTCGAGGCTACACCTTC
>few|-|13|TRBJ1-6|TRBV30
CAWRISVNSPLHF
TGTGCCTGGAGGATTTCGGTTAATTCACCCCTCCACTTT
>-|TRBD1|13|TRBJ2-3|TRBV2
CASNPDRTDTQYF
TGTGCCAGCAACCCGGACAGGACAGATACGCAGTATTTT
>-|TRBD1|14|TRBJ2-5|TRBV5-6
CASSRFGTVETQYF
TGTGCCAGCAGCCGGTTCGGGACAGTGGAGACCCAGTACTTC
>-|-|14|TRBJ1-2|TRBV6-5
CASTLGLAEGGYTF
TGTGCCAGCACCCTGGGCCTGGCAGAGGGCGGCTACACCTTC
>-|-|12|TRBJ2-5|TRBV6-5
CASSLIPETQYF
TGTGCCAGCAGCCTAATACCGGAGACCCAGTACTTC
>-|-|12|TRBJ2-3|TRBV19
CASAEVTDTQYF
TGTGCCAGTGCGGAGGTTACAGATACGCAGTATTTT
>-|-|13|TRBJ2-3|TRBV30
CAWSGLLTDTQYF
TGTGCCTGGAGTGGACTACTAACAGATACGCAGTATTTT
>-|TRBD1|12|TRBJ1-2|TRBV2
CASSRDRDGYTF
TGTGCCAGCAGCCGGGACAGGGATGGCTACACCTTC
>-|-|13|TRBJ2-3|TRBV6-4
CASSRDNTDTQYF
TGTGCCAGCAGTAGGGACAACACAGATACGCAGTATTTT